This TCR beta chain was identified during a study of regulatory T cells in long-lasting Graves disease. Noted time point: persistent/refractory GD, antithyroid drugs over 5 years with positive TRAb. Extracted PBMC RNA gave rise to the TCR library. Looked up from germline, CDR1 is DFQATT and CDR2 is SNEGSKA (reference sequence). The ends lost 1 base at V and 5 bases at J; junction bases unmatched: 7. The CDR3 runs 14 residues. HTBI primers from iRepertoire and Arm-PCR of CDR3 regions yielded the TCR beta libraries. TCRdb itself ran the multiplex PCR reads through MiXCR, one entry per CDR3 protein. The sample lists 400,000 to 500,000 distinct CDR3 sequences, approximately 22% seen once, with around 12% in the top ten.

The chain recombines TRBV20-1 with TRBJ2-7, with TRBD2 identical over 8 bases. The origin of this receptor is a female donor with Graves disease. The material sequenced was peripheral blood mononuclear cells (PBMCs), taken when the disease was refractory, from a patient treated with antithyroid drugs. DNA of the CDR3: TGCAGTGCTAGAGCGTCTAGCGGGCTAAACGAGCAGTACTTC. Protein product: CSARASSGLNEQYF.